The T cell receptor beta chain under discussion was sequenced for a study of technical replicates of blood from a few donors. This table comes from immunoSEQ multiplex PCR, and its TCRdb copy is limited to in-frame clones, with some not included. The profile shows 66,000 or so clones, roughly 97% of them singletons. Material for sequencing was T cells isolated from PBMCs. The TCR sequence derives from a human donor in good health.

This CDR3 is CSVVRGEGLSSYEQYF. CDR3 bases: TGCAGCGTTGTACGGGGGGAGGGACTGAGCTCCTACGAGCAGTACTTC. The chain employs TRBV29-1 and TRBJ2-7, with 7 bases matching TRBD2. Germline loops: CDR1 SQVTM, CDR2 ANQGSEA. This CDR3 spans 16 amino acids. V shed 4 bases and J 0 bases; nucleotides not matched to a gene: 12.